Each of the 23 T cell receptor beta chains below was sequenced from the same sample in a study of cytomegalovirus exposure and HLA in healthy donors. The PCR was carried out with 60 Vbeta primers and 13 Jbeta primers. The assay was immunoSEQ multiplex PCR, and TCRdb's table has in-frame clones only and misses some. The repertoire consists of about 140,000 clones, with 77% occurring once and the leading ten covering roughly 2%. Sequencing was carried out using PBMCs. These receptors came from a man aged 25 to 45 in good health and CMV-seronegative.

This chain joins TRBV6-5 and TRBJ1-1, with D unclear. Trimming removed 4 bases from V and 1 base from J, with 10 bases in between. Germline-derived CDR1 and CDR2 are MNHEY and SVGAGI. This CDR3 is built from 14 residues. The CDR3 sequence: CASSLSQWNTEAFF. The CDR3 DNA reads as TGTGCCAGCAGTTTATCTCAGTGGAACACTGAAGCTTTCTTT.

This chain connects TRBV10-1 to TRBJ2-7; TRBD2 matches at 7 bases. CDR1 and CDR2 (germline): WNHNN, SYGVQD (reference sequence). The CDR3 sequence is 14 residues long. V lost 2 bases to trimming and J lost 5 bases; unmatched junction nucleotides: 6. CDR3 nucleotides: TGCGCCAGCAGTGAGAGTGGGGGGGGAGACGAGCAGTACTTC. This encodes CASSESGGGDEQYF.

This clone was observed once. In DNA form, the CDR3 reads TGTGCCAGCAGTTTTACCGGGAACCCCAATCAGCCCCAGCATTTT. It encodes CASSFTGNPNQPQHF. The chain couples TRBV6-1 to TRBJ1-5; D unclear. The V gene lost 5 bases and the J gene lost 3 bases, with 14 bases spanning the gap. Germline CDR1 reads MNHNS; CDR2 reads SASEGT. This CDR3 has 15 residues.

The chain joins TRBV9 to TRBJ2-5; the match to TRBD2 covers 8 bases. The CDR3 contains 16 residues. Germline-derived CDR1 and CDR2 are SGDLS and YYNGEE. V lost 1 base and J lost 2; bases outside the gene matches: 7. The CDR3 sequence: CASSVSPSGLQETQYF. The CDR3 region has the DNA TGTGCCAGCAGCGTATCTCCTAGCGGGTTACAAGAGACCCAGTACTTC.

This clone occurred once. This chain connects TRBV10-1 to TRBJ2-1; D is possibly TRBD2 (5 bases). The V gene's germline CDR1 is WNHNN and CDR2 SYGVQD (reference sequence). V gave up 0 bases and J gave up 4 bases, with 16 bases separating them. CDR3 length: 17 amino acids. Written as DNA, the CDR3 is TGCGCCAGCAGTGAGTCCGCGGATAGCTCGGGATACAATGAGCAGTTCTTC. It encodes CASSESADSSGYNEQFF.

This clone was seen more than once but under ten times. The chain links TRBV25-1 to TRBJ2-1; 8 nucleotides agree with TRBD2. There are 15 residues in the CDR3. CDR1 MGHDK and CDR2 SYGVNS come from the germline V gene. With 8 bases clipped from V and 8 bases from J, the junction kept 14 bases outside the gene matches. The CDR3 protein is CASAEFSGMADEQFF. The CDR3 coding sequence is TGTGCCAGCGCCGAATTTAGCGGGATGGCGGATGAGCAGTTCTTC.

V usage is TRBV5-6 and J usage is TRBJ1-4; unclear D gene. This CDR3 spans 12 amino acids. Deletions cut 1 base from V and 8 bases from J, with 6 bases between. The germline V gene has CDR1 SGHDT and CDR2 YYEEEE. The CDR3 spells CASSLFREKLFF. CDR3 nucleotide sequence: TGTGCCAGCAGCTTGTTTCGGGAAAAACTGTTTTTT.

The chain is built from TRBV5-6 and TRBJ2-1; no definite D call. The CDR3 loop spans 11 amino acids. Per the germline V gene, CDR1 is SGHDT and CDR2 is YYEEEE. Deletions cut 4 bases from V and 4 bases from J, with 3 bases between. In nucleotides, the CDR3 is TGTGCCAGCAGCGAGTACAATGAGCAGTTCTTC. It specifies CASSEYNEQFF.

This rearrangement joins TRBV19 to TRBJ2-7; 7 bases match TRBD2. The CDR3 is 15 residues long. Germline V CDR1 and CDR2: LNHDA, SQIVND (reference sequence). The ends lost 4 bases at V and 0 bases at J; junction bases unmatched: 6. Here the CDR3 reads CASSTASGSSYEQYF. As DNA, the CDR3 is TGTGCCAGTAGTACGGCTAGCGGTAGCTCCTACGAGCAGTACTTC.

A single count supports this clone. The chain joins TRBV30 to TRBJ2-7; 7 bases are a match to TRBD2. This CDR3 region has 14 residues. V lost 2 bases, J lost 4 bases, and 8 bases stayed unmatched. Germline V gene lookup returns CDR1 GTSNPN and CDR2 SVGIG (reference sequence). The CDR3 region has the DNA TGTGCCTGGAGTTCAAGCGGGATTGGGTACGAGCAGTACTTC. Translated, it gives CAWSSSGIGYEQYF.

The chain has TRBV30 and TRBJ1-5; TRBD1 is a possible D gene (6 bases). V shed 5 bases and J shed 4 bases, with 12 bases lying between them. The CDR3 runs to 13 residues. The germline CDR1 and CDR2 sequences are GTSNPN and SVGIG (reference sequence). As DNA, the CDR3 is TGTGCCTGGGGGGGCAGTCAGAATCAGCCCCAGCATTTT. Translated, it gives CAWGGSQNQPQHF.

The genes are TRBV27 and TRBJ2-1; 8 nucleotides agree with TRBD1. Germline V CDR1 and CDR2: MNHEY, SMNVEV (reference sequence). With V trimmed by 5 bases and J by 5 bases, 8 bases remained unmatched. CDR3 length: 15 amino acids. In DNA form, the CDR3 reads TGTGCCAGCAGTACTCGGACAGGGCTGGACAATGAGCAGTTCTTC. Translation gives CASSTRTGLDNEQFF.

V is TRBV19 and J is TRBJ1-1; D not certain. Germline assignment: CDR1 LNHDA and CDR2 SQIVND (reference sequence). Trimming cost V 5 bases and J 5 bases, with 18 bases left between them. The CDR3 loop spans 15 amino acids. DNA for the CDR3: TGTGCCAGTAGTCCCGGCCTGGGCGTAAATACTGAAGCTTTCTTT. Translated, it gives CASSPGLGVNTEAFF.

The chain has TRBV29-1 and TRBJ2-5, with 12 bases lining up with TRBD2. Germline V gene sequence: CDR1 SQVTM, CDR2 ANQGSEA. The CDR3 contains 18 residues. V was clipped by 6 bases and J by 5 bases; unmatched bases: 19. In nucleotides, the CDR3 is TGCAGCGTCCTCCTGGTGACTAGCGGGAGAGGGGGCTGGGAGACCCAGTACTTC. It encodes CSVLLVTSGRGGWETQYF.

The gene calls are TRBV5-1 and TRBJ2-7, with TRBD2 matching 7 bases. The CDR3 has 15 amino acids. After removal of 2 bases from V and 2 bases from J, the junction contained 7 bases not matched to a gene. Germline V lookup: CDR1 SGHRS, CDR2 YFSETQ. The CDR3 reads CASSFDPSGPYEQYF. CDR3 nucleotide sequence: TGCGCCAGCAGCTTCGACCCTAGCGGACCCTACGAGCAGTACTTC.

As for this clone: The germline gene is not matched at one end of the junction; a read error may be the cause. J is TRBJ2-2 and V is TRBV7-7; 9 bases align to TRBD1. CDR1 SSHAT and CDR2 FNYEAQ come from the germline V gene (reference sequence). The CDR3 has 13 amino acids. CDR3 DNA sequence: TGTGCTAGCAGGCGACAGGGGGCCGGGGAGCTGTTTTTT. As protein: CASRRQGAGELFF.

V and J are TRBV30 and TRBJ2-1; 10 nucleotides align to TRBD2. The CDR3 is 19 amino acids. V gave up 3 bases and J gave up 7 bases; unmatched junction bases: 21. Germline V gene data show CDR1 as GTSNPN and CDR2 as SVGIG (reference sequence). CDR3 sequence reads: CAWRGGSSGSIYEGNEQFF. DNA of the CDR3: TGTGCCTGGAGGGGAGGATCTAGCGGGAGTATCTATGAAGGGAATGAGCAGTTCTTC.

The chain is built from TRBV5-1 and TRBJ2-1; 12 bases line up with TRBD2. In germline, CDR1 is SGHRS, CDR2 YFSETQ. The CDR3 covers 18 residues. V shed 0 bases and J 5 bases; nucleotides not matched to a gene: 9. The CDR3 here is CASSLGLAGAYRNNEQFF. CDR3 bases: TGCGCCAGCAGCTTGGGACTAGCGGGAGCGTATAGGAACAATGAGCAGTTCTTC.

The V and J genes are TRBV5-4 and TRBJ1-2; D is unresolved. Trimming stripped 2 bases from V and 1 base from J, with 12 bases between. The CDR3 runs to 15 residues. The germline V gene encodes CDR1 SGHNT and CDR2 YYREEE (reference sequence). The CDR3 DNA sequence: TGTGCCAGCAGCTTTTTCATCGGCGGTAACTATGGCTACACCTTC. Translation: CASSFFIGGNYGYTF.

V usage is TRBV7-9 and J usage is TRBJ2-2, with 9 nucleotides matching TRBD2. Germline assignment: CDR1 SEHNR and CDR2 FQNEAQ (reference sequence). V dropped 7 bases and J dropped 7; count of bases not matched to a gene: 13. The CDR3 is 16 amino acids. CDR3 region: CASTVNVAGEGGELFF. CDR3 in DNA: TGTGCCAGCACCGTAAATGTAGCGGGAGAAGGCGGGGAGCTGTTTTTT.

The rearrangement links TRBV25-1 to TRBJ2-7; 8 bases are a match to TRBD1. V lost 5 bases and J lost 2; bases outside the gene matches: 14. CDR1 MGHDK and CDR2 SYGVNS come from the germline V gene. This CDR3 has 17 residues. CDR3 coding DNA: TGTGCCAGCAGTATTCGACCCACAGGGGGTTTAGCCTACGAGCAGTACTTC. It codes for CASSIRPTGGLAYEQYF.

This rearrangement joins TRBV5-1 to TRBJ2-1; 10 nucleotides align to TRBD1. Per the germline V gene, CDR1 is SGHRS and CDR2 is YFSETQ. This CDR3 contains 15 residues. V was clipped by 0 bases and J by 3 bases; unmatched bases: 0. CDR3 sequence: CASSLGTGGYNEQFF. The CDR3 bases are TGCGCCAGCAGCTTGGGGACAGGGGGCTACAATGAGCAGTTCTTC.

The gene calls are TRBV12-5 and TRBJ2-7; 7 bases fit TRBD2. In germline, CDR1 is LGHNT, CDR2 FRNRAP. Trimming at V came to 6 bases and at J to 2 bases, leaving 10 bases not matched to a gene. The CDR3 is 15 residues long. The CDR3 sequence is CASGSWGGATYEQYF. DNA of the CDR3: TGTGCTAGTGGCTCGTGGGGGGGTGCCACCTACGAGCAGTACTTC.